This TCR beta chain is from a study of cytomegalovirus exposure and HLA in healthy donors. Overall study findings and caveats: According to reports, the classifier identified cytomegalovirus status with high specificity and sensitivity. Versus the roughly 670-donor mean, an Asian-associated ancestry cluster reportedly showed fewer N-insertions in a later analysis. Further analysis was carried out later, and it showed several of the most significant clusters appearing linked to common viral pathogens.

For this clone: The antigen remains unidentified.

At the time of sampling, donors were nominally healthy, though unrecorded immune exposures were likely. Primers: 60 Vbeta forward and 13 Jbeta reverse. Sequenced by immunoSEQ multiplex PCR; TCRdb stores in-frame clones only, minus some. The sample shows approximately 100,000 clones, about 70% of them seen only once. The CDR3 spans 15 residues. V was shortened by 1 base and J by 4 bases, with 14 bases between the two germline ends. Germline V gene data show CDR1 as MNHEY and CDR2 as SVGAGI. The J gene is TRBJ2-7, the V gene TRBV6-5; D is possibly TRBD2 (5 bases). Input material: PBMCs. The clonotype comes from a female donor in good health and CMV-seronegative. This CDR3 reads CASSYYSIGLYEQYF. The CDR3 DNA follows: TGTGCCAGCAGTTACTACTCGATAGGACTGTACGAGCAGTACTTC.